This is a list of T cell receptor beta chains from one sample in a study of cytomegalovirus exposure and HLA in healthy donors. Method: immunoSEQ multiplex PCR; TCRdb's copy keeps in-frame clones and lacks some. The sample carries around 150,000 clones, 77% recorded once. The sequenced material came from PBMCs. The receptors were sampled from a woman in her twenties or thirties in good health and CMV-seronegative. CDR3s include the opening cysteine and the closing phenylalanine or tryptophan. The order of the fields is clone size, V gene, D gene, J gene, CDR3 protein, CDR3 DNA. D genes are given only for firm matches. A row's size may be missing; if present it is once, few, many or a size class.

size: -
V: TRBV12-5
D: -
J: TRBJ1-2
CDR3: CASGSPYGQTANYGYTF
DNA: TGTGCTAGTGGTTCCCCATACGGACAGACCGCTAACTATGGCTACACCTTC

size: -
V: TRBV7-3
D: -
J: TRBJ2-6
CDR3: CASSSSGAGANVLTF
DNA: TGTGCCAGCAGCTCGTCAGGGGCTGGGGCCAACGTCCTGACTTTC

size: -
V: TRBV6-5
D: -
J: TRBJ1-2
CDR3: CASSEGRYGYTF
DNA: TGTGCCAGCAGCGAGGGTCGCTATGGCTACACCTTC

size: -
V: TRBV11-2
D: -
J: TRBJ1-1
CDR3: CASSSPLGNTEAFF
DNA: TGTGCCAGCAGCTCACCACTTGGGAACACTGAAGCTTTCTTT

size: -
V: TRBV5-5
D: -
J: TRBJ2-3
CDR3: CASSLKPAARVGDTQYF
DNA: TGTGCCAGCAGCTTGAAGCCTGCTGCGAGGGTGGGAGATACGCAGTATTTT

size: -
V: TRBV5-1
D: -
J: TRBJ1-2
CDR3: CASSFSSNSNYGYTF
DNA: TGCGCCAGCAGCTTTTCCTCCAACAGTAACTATGGCTACACCTTC

size: -
V: TRBV7-3
D: -
J: TRBJ2-2
CDR3: CASSLTTVANTGELFF
DNA: TGTGCCAGCAGCTTAACGACAGTTGCGAACACCGGGGAGCTGTTTTTT

size: -
V: TRBV2
D: -
J: TRBJ1-5
CDR3: CASSPAGPKGPQHF
DNA: TGTGCCAGCAGTCCAGCGGGACCTAAGGGGCCCCAGCATTTT

size: once
V: TRBV7-9
D: -
J: TRBJ1-2
CDR3: CASSSTFSSYGYTF
DNA: TGTGCCAGCAGCTCGACTTTCAGTTCTTATGGCTACACCTTC

size: -
V: TRBV28
D: -
J: TRBJ1-2
CDR3: CASSLETSYGYTF
DNA: TGTGCCAGCAGTTTAGAAACAAGCTATGGCTACACCTTC

size: few
V: TRBV2
D: -
J: TRBJ2-5
CDR3: CASSAVGGLETQYF
DNA: TGTGCCAGCAGTGCGGTTGGGGGGTTAGAGACCCAGTACTTC

size: -
V: TRBV30
D: -
J: TRBJ1-1
CDR3: CAWGREAPEAFF
DNA: TGTGCCTGGGGCAGGGAAGCCCCTGAAGCTTTCTTT

size: -
V: TRBV30
D: -
J: TRBJ2-1
CDR3: CAWSVGSGGDEQFF
DNA: TGTGCCTGGAGTGTAGGGTCGGGGGGCGATGAGCAGTTCTTC

size: -
V: TRBV9
D: -
J: TRBJ2-5
CDR3: CASSVEGNGETQYF
DNA: TGTGCCAGCAGCGTAGAGGGGAACGGGGAGACCCAGTACTTC

size: once
V: TRBV5-6
D: TRBD2
J: TRBJ2-3
CDR3: CASSLGRGGSLADTQYF
DNA: TGTGCCAGCAGCTTAGGGCGGGGGGGTAGTTTAGCGGATACGCAGTATTTT

size: -
V: TRBV11-2
D: TRBD2
J: TRBJ2-1
CDR3: CASSREVRLSSYNEQFF
DNA: TGTGCCAGCAGCCGGGAGGTACGGTTAAGCTCCTACAATGAGCAGTTCTTC

size: -
V: TRBV7-9
D: -
J: TRBJ1-6
CDR3: CASSFWGVDSSPLHF
DNA: TGTGCCAGCAGCTTTTGGGGAGTAGATTCTTCACCCCTCCACTTT

size: -
V: TRBV7-9
D: -
J: TRBJ1-5
CDR3: CASSLAGGDWSGQPQHF
DNA: TGTGCCAGCAGCTTAGCCGGGGGGGATTGGTCCGGGCAGCCCCAGCATTTT

size: -
V: TRBV7-2
D: TRBD2
J: TRBJ2-2
CDR3: CASSSSGPTGELFF
DNA: TGTGCCAGCAGCTCTAGCGGGCCTACCGGGGAGCTGTTTTTT

size: -
V: TRBV4-1
D: TRBD2
J: TRBJ2-5
CDR3: CASSQGTSGGPRETQYF
DNA: TGCGCCAGCAGCCAAGGGACTAGCGGGGGACCTCGGGAGACCCAGTACTTC

size: few
V: TRBV7-2
D: -
J: TRBJ1-1
CDR3: CASSLTVNTEAFF
DNA: TGTGCCAGCAGCTTAACGGTGAACACTGAAGCTTTCTTT

size: -
V: TRBV2
D: -
J: TRBJ2-1
CDR3: CASSEEAGEQFF
DNA: TGTGCCAGCAGTGAAGAGGCGGGAGAGCAGTTCTTC

size: few
V: TRBV2
D: TRBD1
J: TRBJ1-4
CDR3: CASKGQTNEKLFF
DNA: TGTGCCAGCAAGGGACAGACTAATGAAAAACTGTTTTTT

size: -
V: TRBV5-4
D: -
J: TRBJ1-1
CDR3: CASSSWTGNTEAFF
DNA: TGTGCCAGCAGCTCCTGGACGGGAAACACTGAAGCTTTCTTT